What follows is one T cell receptor (beta chain) and its context. This receptor's antigen is unknown. Qualities for individual bases were not recorded, and no much larger clone is one base off. This record belongs to a study of T cell responses to AZD1222 COVID-19 vaccine (dated by TCRdb to the early 2020s). For the study in its entirety: A total of 233 trial participants underwent TCR sequencing, of whom 200 to 220 had received two doses of AZD1222 and 26 had received two doses of the MenACWY control vaccine. Trial participants were enrolled by age into 18-55, 56-69 and 70-plus year subgroups, with roughly 160, 29 and 62 TCR-sequenced participants respectively. General study outcomes and caveats: The 56-69-year group was small, and its depth increase did not reach significance, likely because of low power. Epitopes outside the regions mutated in the B.1.351 and B.1.1.7 variants were reportedly recognized by nearly half of the unique spike-specific TCRs. CD4 TCRs associated with the vaccine covered the entire spike protein, and the dominant responses were in regions 160-218 and 743-854. Participants were mostly white British, with more females than males. The authors suggested clonal diversity may have been underestimated. Spike-specific TCR breadth and depth rose significantly after two AZD1222 doses compared with day 0 and with MenACWY recipients. Only six AZD1222 recipients were SARS-CoV-2 seropositive at baseline, limiting conclusions about previously exposed vaccinees. No day 14 peak-response samples were available, so repertoires were characterized only after the peak T cell response.

The time point label of this sample denotes: baseline before first vaccination. This specimen's treatment or condition label, per the study, means: meningococcal conjugate vaccine given as trial control. The vaccinee samples were drawn from two UK trials, COV001 and COV002, one of which was a single-blind randomized controlled phase 2/3 trial testing AZD1222 (ChAdOx1 nCoV-19) in healthy adults. For TCRbeta chain sequencing, PBMC samples were collected from trial participants at day 0 and at day 28 after the second dose. The CDR3 regions of human TCRbeta chains were analyzed by immunosequencing. In the original analysis: TCRs in the repertoires were matched against a reference library of SARS-CoV-2-specific TCRs that had been generated with the MIRA antigen-specificity platform. Breadth was defined as the fraction of unique TCRs that were SARS-CoV-2-associated, and depth was defined as the fraction of total T cells that were SARS-CoV-2-associated. Using the MIRA data, every spike-specific TCR was mapped to the spike region that the TCR reacted to and assigned to either a CD4 or a CD8 class. Log10-transformed breadth and depth values were compared by one-way ANOVA with Sidak's multiple comparisons tests. The table was pulled from immuneACCESS by TCRdb, which kept in-frame rearrangements only. Such tables lose some clones; where checked, under half of the loss comes from unresolved V genes, and the rest has no known cause. V, J and clone size reflect that table, while D and trimming were determined from the DNA. For this sample the table gives 150,000 to 180,000 clones, of which roughly nine tenths were detected only once. Jointly, the top ten make up more than 5.5% of the sample.

The CDR3 holds 15 amino acids from the cysteine to the phenylalanine. Solely the CDR3 DNA is kept, with 45 bases framed from the first base. The V and J ends are trimmed by 0 bases and 1 base, leaving 12 bases between them. CDR1 and CDR2, looked up from the germline V gene, are SQVTM and ANQGSEA. The TCR originated in an adult in good health. Sequenced material: peripheral blood, taken on day 0 of MenACWY control vaccination. This sequence uses TRBV29-1 and TRBJ2-5; D gene: possibly TRBD1, on 5 matching bases. The CDR3 in this case is CSVEDQGQVQETQYF. Read as DNA, the sequence is TGCAGCGTTGAAGATCAGGGCCAGGTCCAAGAGACCCAGTACTTC.